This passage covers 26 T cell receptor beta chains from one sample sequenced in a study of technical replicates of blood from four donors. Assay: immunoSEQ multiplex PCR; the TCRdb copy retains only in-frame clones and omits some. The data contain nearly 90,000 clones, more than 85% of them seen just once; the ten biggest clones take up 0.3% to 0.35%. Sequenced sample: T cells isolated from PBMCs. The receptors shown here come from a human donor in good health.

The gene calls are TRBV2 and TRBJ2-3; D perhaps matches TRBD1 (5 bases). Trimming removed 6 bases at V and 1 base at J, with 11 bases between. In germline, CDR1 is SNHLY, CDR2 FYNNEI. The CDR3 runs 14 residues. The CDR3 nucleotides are TGTGCCAGCAGGGGGCTTATAGGCACAGATACGCAGTATTTT. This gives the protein CASRGLIGTDTQYF.

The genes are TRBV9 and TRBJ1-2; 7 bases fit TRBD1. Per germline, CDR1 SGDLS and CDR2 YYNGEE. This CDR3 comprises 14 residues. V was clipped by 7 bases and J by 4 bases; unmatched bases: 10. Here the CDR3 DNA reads TGTGCCAGCGGGTTGGGGGACAGTCCCTATGGCTACACCTTC. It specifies CASGLGDSPYGYTF.

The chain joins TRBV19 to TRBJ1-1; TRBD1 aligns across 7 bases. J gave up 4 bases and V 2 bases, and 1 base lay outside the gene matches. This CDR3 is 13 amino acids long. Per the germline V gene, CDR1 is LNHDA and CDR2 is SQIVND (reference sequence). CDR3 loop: CASSIQGGTEAFF. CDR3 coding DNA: TGTGCCAGTAGTATACAGGGGGGCACTGAAGCTTTCTTT.

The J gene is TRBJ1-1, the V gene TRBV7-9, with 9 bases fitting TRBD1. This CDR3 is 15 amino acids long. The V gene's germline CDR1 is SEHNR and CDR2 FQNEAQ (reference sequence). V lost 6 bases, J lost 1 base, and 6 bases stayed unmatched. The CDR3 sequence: CASSFNRGPNTEAFF. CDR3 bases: TGTGCCAGCAGTTTCAACAGGGGGCCGAACACTGAAGCTTTCTTT. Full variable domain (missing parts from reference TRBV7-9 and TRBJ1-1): DTGVSQNPRHKITKRGQNVTFRCDPISEHNRLYWYRQTLGQGPEFLTYFQNEAQLEKSRLLSDRFSAERPKGSFSTLEIQRTEQGDSAMYLCASSFNRGPNTEAFFGQGTRLTVV.

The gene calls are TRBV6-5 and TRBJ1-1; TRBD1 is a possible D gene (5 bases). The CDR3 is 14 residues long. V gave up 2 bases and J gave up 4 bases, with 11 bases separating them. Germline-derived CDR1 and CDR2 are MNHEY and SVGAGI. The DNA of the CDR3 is TGTGCCAGCAGTTACCGAGGAGGGACCACTGAAGCTTTCTTT. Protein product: CASSYRGGTTEAFF.

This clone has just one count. Written as DNA, the CDR3 is TGTGCTACGTCTAGGCGGAACACCGGGGAGCTGTTTTTT. Protein sequence: CATSRRNTGELFF. The genes are TRBV28 and TRBJ2-2; D remains ambiguous. The CDR3 is 13 residues long. Germline V gene sequence: CDR1 MDHEN, CDR2 SYDVKM.

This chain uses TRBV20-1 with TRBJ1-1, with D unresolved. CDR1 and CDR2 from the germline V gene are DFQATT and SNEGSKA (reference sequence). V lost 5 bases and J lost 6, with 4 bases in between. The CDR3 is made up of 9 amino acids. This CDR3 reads CSASSEAFF. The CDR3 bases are TGCAGTGCTTCCTCTGAAGCTTTCTTT.

The CDR3 coding sequence is TGTGCCTGGAGTGGACAGGGGCGTGAAAAACTGTTTTTT. As protein: CAWSGQGREKLFF. The V gene is TRBV30, the J gene TRBJ1-4; 8 bases line up with TRBD1. From germline, CDR1 is GTSNPN and CDR2 SVGIG (reference sequence). J was trimmed by 7 bases and V by 1 base; bases with no gene match: 2. CDR3 length: 13 amino acids.

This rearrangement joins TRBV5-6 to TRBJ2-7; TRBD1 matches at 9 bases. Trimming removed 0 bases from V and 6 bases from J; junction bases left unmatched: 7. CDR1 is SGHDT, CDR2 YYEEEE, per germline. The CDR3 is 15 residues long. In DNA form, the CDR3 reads TGTGCCAGCAGCTTGGCCCGGGGACAGGGTATCGAGCAGTACTTC. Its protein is CASSLARGQGIEQYF.

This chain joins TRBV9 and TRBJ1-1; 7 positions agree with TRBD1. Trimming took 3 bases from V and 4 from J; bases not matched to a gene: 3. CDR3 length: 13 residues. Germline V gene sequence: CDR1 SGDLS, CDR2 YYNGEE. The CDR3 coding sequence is TGTGCCAGCAGCGCGACAGGGTCCACTGAAGCTTTCTTT. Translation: CASSATGSTEAFF.

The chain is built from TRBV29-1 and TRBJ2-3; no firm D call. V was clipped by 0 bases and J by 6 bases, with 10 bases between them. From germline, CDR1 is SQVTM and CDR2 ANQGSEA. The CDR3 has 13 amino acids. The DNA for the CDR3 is TGCAGCGTTGAAGATCTTCGAGCTGATACGCAGTATTTT. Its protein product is CSVEDLRADTQYF.

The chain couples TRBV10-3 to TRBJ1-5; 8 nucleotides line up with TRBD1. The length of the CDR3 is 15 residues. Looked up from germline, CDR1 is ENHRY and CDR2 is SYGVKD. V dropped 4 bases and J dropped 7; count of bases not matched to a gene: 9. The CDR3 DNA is TGTGCCATCAGTGGGGGGACAGGTATAGGGCAGCCCCAGCATTTT. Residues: CAISGGTGIGQPQHF.

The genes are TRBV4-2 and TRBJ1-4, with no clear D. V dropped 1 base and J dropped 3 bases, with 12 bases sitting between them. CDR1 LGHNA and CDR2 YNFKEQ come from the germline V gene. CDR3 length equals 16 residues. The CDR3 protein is CASSQGREPPNEKLFF. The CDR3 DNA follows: TGTGCCAGCAGCCAAGGACGGGAACCCCCTAATGAAAAACTGTTTTTT.

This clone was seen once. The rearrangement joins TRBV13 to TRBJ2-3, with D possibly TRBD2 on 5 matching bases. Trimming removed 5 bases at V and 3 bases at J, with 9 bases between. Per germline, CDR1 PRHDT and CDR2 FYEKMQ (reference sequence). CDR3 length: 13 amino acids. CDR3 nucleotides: TGTGCCAGCAGCCATGGACTTACAGATACGCAGTATTTT. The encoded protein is CASSHGLTDTQYF.

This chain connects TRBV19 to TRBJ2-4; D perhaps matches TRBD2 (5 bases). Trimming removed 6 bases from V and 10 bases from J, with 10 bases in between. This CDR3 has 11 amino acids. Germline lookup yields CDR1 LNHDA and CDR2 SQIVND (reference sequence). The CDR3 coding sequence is TGTGCCAGTAGACTAGGTGGGATTCAGTACTTC. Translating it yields CASRLGGIQYF.

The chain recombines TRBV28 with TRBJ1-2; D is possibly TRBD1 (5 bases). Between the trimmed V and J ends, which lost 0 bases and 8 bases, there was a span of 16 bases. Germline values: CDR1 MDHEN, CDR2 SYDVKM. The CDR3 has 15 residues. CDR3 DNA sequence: TGTGCCAGCAGTTTATGGGGCAGTCAGGGTCGGGGCTACACCTTC. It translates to CASSLWGSQGRGYTF.

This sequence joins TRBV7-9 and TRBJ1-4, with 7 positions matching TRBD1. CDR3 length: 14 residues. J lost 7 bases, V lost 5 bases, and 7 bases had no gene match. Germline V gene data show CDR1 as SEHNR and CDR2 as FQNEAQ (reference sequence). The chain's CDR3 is CASSETGMSEKLFF. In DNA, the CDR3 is TGTGCCAGCAGCGAGACAGGGATGAGTGAAAAACTGTTTTTT. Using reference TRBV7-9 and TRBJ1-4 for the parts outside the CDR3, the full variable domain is DTGVSQNPRHKITKRGQNVTFRCDPISEHNRLYWYRQTLGQGPEFLTYFQNEAQLEKSRLLSDRFSAERPKGSFSTLEIQRTEQGDSAMYLCASSETGMSEKLFFGSGTQLSVL.

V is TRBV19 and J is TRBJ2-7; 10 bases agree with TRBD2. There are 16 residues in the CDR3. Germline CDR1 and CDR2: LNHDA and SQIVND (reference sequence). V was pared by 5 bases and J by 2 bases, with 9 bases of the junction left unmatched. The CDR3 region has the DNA TGTGCCAGTAGTCCACTAGCGGGACATTACACCTACGAGCAGTACTTC. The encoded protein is CASSPLAGHYTYEQYF.

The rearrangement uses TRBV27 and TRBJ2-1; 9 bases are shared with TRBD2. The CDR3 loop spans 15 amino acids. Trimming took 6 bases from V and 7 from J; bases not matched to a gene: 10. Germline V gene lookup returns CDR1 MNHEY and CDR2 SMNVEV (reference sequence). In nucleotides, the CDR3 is TGTGCCAGCAGGCACTTAGCGGGAGTAGGTAATGAGCAGTTCTTC. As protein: CASRHLAGVGNEQFF.

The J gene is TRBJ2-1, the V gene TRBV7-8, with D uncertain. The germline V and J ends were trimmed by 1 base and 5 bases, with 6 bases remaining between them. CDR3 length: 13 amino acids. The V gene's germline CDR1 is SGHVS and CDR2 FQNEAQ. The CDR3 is CASSLDPNNEQFF. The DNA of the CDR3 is TGTGCCAGCAGCTTAGACCCTAACAATGAGCAGTTCTTC.

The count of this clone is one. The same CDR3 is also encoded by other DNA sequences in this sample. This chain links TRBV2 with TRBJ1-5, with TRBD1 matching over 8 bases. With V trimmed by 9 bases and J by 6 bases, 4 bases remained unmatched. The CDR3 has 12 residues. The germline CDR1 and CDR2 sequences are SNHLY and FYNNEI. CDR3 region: CASRDRGQPQHF. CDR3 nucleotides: TGTGCCAGTAGAGACAGGGGTCAGCCCCAGCATTTT.

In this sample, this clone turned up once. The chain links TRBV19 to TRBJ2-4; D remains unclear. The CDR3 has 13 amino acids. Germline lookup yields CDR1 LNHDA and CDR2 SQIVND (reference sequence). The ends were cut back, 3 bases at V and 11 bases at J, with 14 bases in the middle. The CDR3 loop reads CASSIILSRLQYF. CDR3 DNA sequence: TGTGCCAGTAGTATTATTCTTAGCCGTCTTCAGTACTTC.

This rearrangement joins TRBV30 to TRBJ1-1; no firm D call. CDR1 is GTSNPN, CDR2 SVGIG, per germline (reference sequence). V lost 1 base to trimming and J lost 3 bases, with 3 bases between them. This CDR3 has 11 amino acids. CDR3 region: CAWSDYTEAFF. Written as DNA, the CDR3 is TGTGCCTGGAGTGACTACACTGAAGCTTTCTTT.

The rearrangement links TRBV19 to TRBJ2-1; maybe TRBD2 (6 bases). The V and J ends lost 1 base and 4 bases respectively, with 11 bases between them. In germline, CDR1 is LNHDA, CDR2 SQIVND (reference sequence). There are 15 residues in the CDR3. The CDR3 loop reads CASSIGTTRYNEQFF. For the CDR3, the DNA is TGTGCCAGTAGTATAGGGACTACACGATACAATGAGCAGTTCTTC. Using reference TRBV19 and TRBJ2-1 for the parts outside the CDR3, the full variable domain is DGGITQSPKYLFRKEGQNVTLSCEQNLNHDAMYWYRQDPGQGLRLIYYSQIVNDFQKGDIAEGYSVSREKKESFPLTVTSAQKNPTAFYLCASSIGTTRYNEQFFGPGTRLTVL.

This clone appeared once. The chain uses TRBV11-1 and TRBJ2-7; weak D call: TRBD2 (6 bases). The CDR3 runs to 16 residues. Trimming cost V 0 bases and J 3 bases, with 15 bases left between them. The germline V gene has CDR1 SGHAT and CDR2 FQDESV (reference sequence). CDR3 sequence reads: CASSLAGGLEGYEQYF. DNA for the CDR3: TGTGCCAGCAGCTTAGCCGGAGGGCTAGAAGGCTACGAGCAGTACTTC.

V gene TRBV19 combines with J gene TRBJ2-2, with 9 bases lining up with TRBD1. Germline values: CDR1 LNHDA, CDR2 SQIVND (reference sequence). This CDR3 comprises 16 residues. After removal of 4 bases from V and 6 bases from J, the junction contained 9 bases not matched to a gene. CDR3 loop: CASSTRDRELSGELFF. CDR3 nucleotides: TGTGCCAGTAGTACCCGGGACAGGGAATTGTCCGGGGAGCTGTTTTTT.